What follows describes a single TCR beta chain. While infection was still active, Seattle patients were enrolled and then followed longitudinally. Germline CDR1 reads SGDLS; CDR2 reads YYNGEE. This CDR3 is 13 amino acids long. The ends lost 0 bases at V and 10 bases at J; junction bases unmatched: 6. Clones were sequenced by immunoSEQ multiplex PCR, and TCRdb holds only the in-frame ones, with some missing. Seen here are about 70,000 clones, roughly 80% observed once, and the top ten hold approximately 6.9%. The source of the sample is a study of blood T cell repertoires in COVID-19. Study-level information: Samples of COVID-19 (acute and convalescent) were obtained from the United States, Italy and Spain. From T cells, B-cell-depleted T cells, or PBMCs came the material, which was cDNA or gDNA.

V gene TRBV9 combines with J gene TRBJ1-1; 7 positions agree with TRBD1. The receptor was derived from a man younger than 40 with COVID-19, enrolled during active disease. Sequenced sample: peripheral blood. CDR3 protein: CASSVEVGDRAFF. The CDR3 nucleotides are TGTGCCAGCAGCGTAGAAGTGGGGGACAGAGCTTTCTTT.